The 25 T cell receptor beta chains given below trace back to one sample, sequenced in a study of T cell changes during pregnancy in multiple sclerosis. TCRdb's table, derived via immunoSEQ multiplex PCR, lists solely in-frame clones and lacks some. The sample carries around 36,000 clones, roughly 92% recorded once. Sequenced here: peripheral blood, sampled before pregnancy. These receptors came from a female donor with multiple sclerosis, enrolled in a pregnancy study.

Turning to this clone: At one end the junction does not follow the germline gene, possibly because of a read error. The rearrangement uses TRBV6-1 and TRBJ2-3, with a possible D match to TRBD2 (5 bases). This CDR3 is built from 16 residues. The germline gives CDR1 MNHNS, CDR2 SASEGT. CDR3 region: CASSEYPGAGTDTQYF. The CDR3, as DNA: TGTGCCAGCAGTGAATACCCGGGCGCGGGCACGGATACGCAGTATTTT.

The rearrangement links TRBV9 to TRBJ2-5; a possible D gene is TRBD1 (5 bases). Germline V gives CDR1 SGDLS, CDR2 YYNGEE. The V and J ends lost 0 bases and 5 bases respectively, with 14 bases between them. The CDR3 length is 15 residues. CDR3 loop: CASSVEPGLGETQYF. As DNA, the CDR3 is TGTGCCAGCAGCGTAGAACCAGGGCTTGGGGAGACCCAGTACTTC.

DNA of the CDR3: TGTGCCAGCAGCCGAGAGGGGCCAGATACGCAGTATTTT. It is translated as CASSREGPDTQYF. V usage is TRBV4-2 and J usage is TRBJ2-3; D assignment may be TRBD1 or TRBD2 (5 bases each). Germline assignment: CDR1 LGHNA and CDR2 YNFKEQ. The CDR3 is 13 residues long. The ends were cut back, 4 bases at V and 4 bases at J, with 9 bases in the middle.

The chain carries TRBV5-1 and TRBJ2-7; 9 nucleotides align to TRBD1. The V segment lost 0 bases and the J segment 5 bases; nucleotides outside the gene matches: 9. Germline loops: CDR1 SGHRS, CDR2 YFSETQ. This CDR3 has 16 amino acids. The CDR3 DNA reads as TGCGCCAGCAGCTTGGCACCGGGACAGGGAAATCACGAGCAGTACTTC. Protein: CASSLAPGQGNHEQYF.

The V call is TRBV29-1, the J call TRBJ2-3, with 9 bases lining up with TRBD1. Trimming removed 7 bases from V and 4 bases from J; junction bases left unmatched: 6. This CDR3 spans 13 amino acids. Germline values: CDR1 SQVTM, CDR2 ANQGSEA. Written as DNA, the CDR3 is TGCAGCGCCGGGACAGGGAGCGCAGATACGCAGTATTTT. Its protein product is CSAGTGSADTQYF.

V and J are TRBV6-1 and TRBJ2-5; D perhaps matches TRBD2 (7 bases). Per germline, CDR1 MNHNS and CDR2 SASEGT. The V end lost 8 bases, the J end lost 3 bases, and 13 bases lay between the germline ends. The CDR3 is 13 residues long. CDR3 amino acids: CASGGARKETQYF. The DNA for the CDR3 is TGTGCCAGCGGGGGGGCTAGGAAAGAGACCCAGTACTTC.

This clone was detected once. V gene TRBV2 combines with J gene TRBJ2-1, with TRBD2 matching 7 bases. The CDR3 spans 14 residues. J lost 4 bases, V lost 7 bases, and 7 bases had no gene match. Germline V gene data show CDR1 as SNHLY and CDR2 as FYNNEI. CDR3 sequence: CASTELADYNEQFF. In DNA, the CDR3 is TGTGCCAGCACTGAGCTAGCGGATTACAATGAGCAGTTCTTC.

This chain uses TRBV6-5 with TRBJ2-1; 7 bases are a match to TRBD2. This CDR3 is 14 amino acids long. Losses at the gene ends were 9 bases for V and 1 base for J; bases not matched to a gene: 6. Looked up from germline, CDR1 is MNHEY and CDR2 is SVGAGI. CDR3 residues: CASTPGLSYNEQFF. The DNA for the CDR3 is TGTGCCAGTACTCCGGGACTATCCTACAATGAGCAGTTCTTC.

This chain joins TRBV2 and TRBJ1-5; perhaps TRBD1 as D (5 bases). The germline V gene has CDR1 SNHLY and CDR2 FYNNEI. V was cut by 3 bases and J by 5 bases, with 11 bases left in between. CDR3 length: 14 residues. The CDR3 protein is CASSDFDRDQPQHF. The DNA for the CDR3 is TGTGCCAGCAGTGACTTTGACAGAGATCAGCCCCAGCATTTT.

This chain links TRBV7-3 with TRBJ2-3; 7 bases agree with TRBD1. Trimming took 1 base from V and 0 from J; bases not matched to a gene: 16. Looked up from germline, CDR1 is SGHTA and CDR2 is FQGTGA. The CDR3 extends over 20 amino acids. The CDR3: CASSLKPDRIAFLSTDTQYF. The CDR3 bases are TGTGCCAGCAGCTTAAAGCCGGACAGGATTGCTTTTTTGAGCACAGATACGCAGTATTTT.

The chain couples TRBV19 to TRBJ2-5, with 7 positions matching TRBD1. Germline V CDR1 and CDR2: LNHDA, SQIVND (reference sequence). Unmatched junction bases numbered 5, after V lost 0 bases and J lost 4 bases. CDR3 size: 15 residues. The CDR3 sequence: CASSIDYRGGETQYF. CDR3 DNA sequence: TGTGCCAGTAGTATAGACTACAGGGGCGGAGAGACCCAGTACTTC. The full variable domain, completed using reference TRBV19 and TRBJ2-5, is DGGITQSPKYLFRKEGQNVTLSCEQNLNHDAMYWYRQDPGQGLRLIYYSQIVNDFQKGDIAEGYSVSREKKESFPLTVTSAQKNPTAFYLCASSIDYRGGETQYFGPGTRLLVL.

The V and J genes are TRBV5-1 and TRBJ1-1; 8 nucleotides align to TRBD1. Per germline, CDR1 SGHRS and CDR2 YFSETQ. The CDR3 length is 14 residues. After removal of 0 bases from V and 5 bases from J, the junction contained 3 bases not matched to a gene. The CDR3 region has the DNA TGCGCCAGCAGCTTGGCCCGGACAGGGACTGAAGCTTTCTTT. Residues: CASSLARTGTEAFF.

This clone showed up just once. The chain is built from TRBV2 and TRBJ2-2, with 8 bases identical to TRBD2. This CDR3 is built from 15 residues. Germline CDR1 and CDR2: SNHLY and FYNNEI. J gave up 2 bases and V 4 bases, and 3 bases lay outside the gene matches. CDR3 residues: CASSGTSRNTGELFF. CDR3 DNA sequence: TGTGCCAGCAGTGGGACTAGCAGAAACACCGGGGAGCTGTTTTTT.

The rearrangement uses TRBV5-6 and TRBJ2-3, with TRBD2 identical over 7 bases. CDR1 SGHDT and CDR2 YYEEEE come from the germline V gene. V dropped 4 bases and J dropped 9; count of bases not matched to a gene: 8. CDR3 length equals 13 residues. The CDR3 here is CASSLAREGTQYF. The CDR3 DNA sequence: TGTGCCAGCAGCCTGGCCAGGGAGGGCACGCAGTATTTT.

The CDR3 DNA sequence: TGCGCCAGCAGCCAAGAGTGGCGGGGGGGCACTGAAGCTTTCTTT. This sequence encodes CASSQEWRGGTEAFF. This sequence joins TRBV4-3 and TRBJ1-1; possible D gene TRBD1, 5 bases. This CDR3 region has 15 residues. The germline CDR1 and CDR2 sequences are LGHNA and YSLEER. V lost 0 bases, J lost 4 bases, and 12 bases lay in between.

The rearrangement uses TRBV28 and TRBJ1-3; 7 bases match TRBD1. V trimming: 7 bases; J trimming: 9 bases; junction bases outside the gene matches: 15. Per germline, CDR1 MDHEN and CDR2 SYDVKM. The CDR3 is made up of 15 amino acids. The CDR3 nucleotides read TGTGCCAGCACTCCCGCCGGGACAGCAGGTTTCACCATATATTTT. Translating it yields CASTPAGTAGFTIYF.

J is TRBJ2-5 and V is TRBV10-3, with 8 bases aligning to TRBD1. Looked up from germline, CDR1 is ENHRY and CDR2 is SYGVKD. The CDR3 is 15 amino acids. V trimming: 5 bases; J trimming: 0 bases; junction bases outside the gene matches: 5. This chain's CDR3 is CAISPGTGHQETQYF. In DNA form, the CDR3 reads TGTGCCATCAGTCCCGGGACAGGCCACCAAGAGACCCAGTACTTC.

The chain links TRBV15 to TRBJ1-1; D remains unclear. There are 13 residues in the CDR3. Germline CDR1 is LNHNV and CDR2 is YYDKDF (reference sequence). Deletions cut 0 bases from V and 6 bases from J, with 8 bases between. CDR3 protein: CATSRDRSSEAFF. The CDR3 DNA reads TGTGCCACCAGCAGAGATCGAAGCTCTGAAGCTTTCTTT.

This chain connects TRBV5-6 to TRBJ2-7; the match to TRBD2 covers 7 bases. Trimming cost V 6 bases and J 2 bases; bases outside gene matches: 5. The CDR3 runs 13 residues. CDR1 and CDR2 from the germline V gene are SGHDT and YYEEEE. DNA of the CDR3: TGTGCCAGCACCTACGGGAGGACCTACGAGCAGTACTTC. This codes for CASTYGRTYEQYF.

This clone was seen more than once but under ten times. The rearrangement links TRBV5-1 to TRBJ2-7; 7 bases agree with TRBD1. The germline CDR1 and CDR2 sequences are SGHRS and YFSETQ. Trimming removed 1 base from V and 4 bases from J; junction bases left unmatched: 5. The CDR3 consists of 14 residues. The CDR3 is CASSLRQGNYEQYF. The DNA of the CDR3 is TGCGCCAGCAGCTTGCGACAGGGAAATTACGAGCAGTACTTC.

The chain combines TRBV6-1 with TRBJ2-1; D might be TRBD1 (5 bases). This CDR3 contains 14 residues. The germline V gene has CDR1 MNHNS and CDR2 SASEGT. Trimming took off 7 bases at V and 5 bases at J, with 15 bases between the two ends. CDR3: CASIPSWGHNEQFF. The CDR3 DNA follows: TGTGCCAGCATCCCCAGCTGGGGCCACAATGAGCAGTTCTTC.

The V gene is TRBV28, the J gene TRBJ1-2, with TRBD1 matching over 8 bases. This CDR3 has 12 amino acids. Trimming removed 9 bases from V and 3 bases from J; junction bases left unmatched: 3. Looked up from germline, CDR1 is MDHEN and CDR2 is SYDVKM. The CDR3 protein is CASQGADYGYTF. The CDR3 coding sequence is TGTGCCAGTCAGGGGGCCGACTATGGCTACACCTTC.

The CDR3 is CASSLNPGTEAFF. CDR3 DNA: TGTGCCAGCAGCTTAAACCCCGGGACTGAAGCTTTCTTT. The chain has TRBV5-6 and TRBJ1-1; D not certain. The V and J ends lost 2 bases and 5 bases respectively, with 10 bases between them. In germline, CDR1 is SGHDT, CDR2 YYEEEE. The CDR3 loop spans 13 amino acids.

By frequency in the sample, this clone is large. The J gene is TRBJ1-2, the V gene TRBV27; maybe TRBD1 (6 bases). CDR1 and CDR2 (germline): MNHEY, SMNVEV (reference sequence). The V end was cut by 3 bases, the J end by 5 bases, with 10 bases between. This CDR3 has 13 residues. The chain's CDR3 is CASSFSGEYGYTF. The CDR3 region has the DNA TGTGCCAGCAGTTTTTCAGGGGAGTATGGCTACACCTTC.

Comment on this clone: Additional DNA sequences in this sample encode the identical CDR3. V gene TRBV12-5 combines with J gene TRBJ1-5; no definite D call. This CDR3 is built from 12 residues. Per germline, CDR1 LGHNT and CDR2 FRNRAP. Trimming pared 0 bases from V and 10 bases from J, leaving 7 bases between. The CDR3 here is CASGLVLLPQHF. DNA for the CDR3: TGTGCTAGTGGTTTGGTACTACTACCCCAGCATTTT.